This T cell receptor beta chain appears in the sequencing data of a study of T cells in localized non-small cell lung cancer. The CDR3 length is 16 residues. The V end lost 5 bases, the J end lost 6 bases, and 23 bases lay between the germline ends. Germline V gene sequence: CDR1 SGHNT, CDR2 YYREEE (reference sequence). Study-level findings and limits: Paired adjacent lung recovered a median around 52 of the top 100 tumor clones. Because sequencing included only one region (of the tumor), heterogeneity remains possible.

Points on this clone: No antigen is known for it.

The protocol was immunoSEQ multiplex PCR, while the TCRdb copy is restricted to in-frame clones and leaves out a portion. The sample contains about 52,000 clones, around nine tenths of which appear only once. Sequencing was performed on PBMCs, taken before any cancer treatment. The receptor's source is a female donor with stage II lung adenocarcinoma. The rearrangement links TRBV5-4 to TRBJ1-2, with TRBD1 as a possible D gene (5 bases). The DNA of the CDR3 is TGTGCCAGCAGACGTTGGTCTGCAGGGATGTTGAATGGCTACACCTTC. It is translated as CASRRWSAGMLNGYTF.